Listed below are T cell receptor beta chains from one sample, sequenced in a study of blood T cells in healthy people across ages. TCRdb recomputed calls from the 5' RACE reads with MiXCR, one row per CDR3 protein. Of around 1,700,000 distinct CDR3 sequences in the sample, 28% are singletons; the top ten hold less than 9.5%. The sample comprised blood. Source of these receptors: a woman younger than 45 in good health. CDR3s include the opening cysteine and the closing phenylalanine or tryptophan. Fields, in order: clone size, D gene, J gene, V gene, CDR3 DNA, CDR3 protein. D genes are given only for firm matches. Rows may omit the clone size; those that give it use once, few, many or a size class.

clone_size: many; d_call: TRBD2; j_call: TRBJ2-3; v_call: TRBV7-2; cdr3_nt: TGTGCCAGCAGCTGGGTAGCGGGAGCCCCAGATACGCAGTATTTT; cdr3_aa: CASSWVAGAPDTQYF
clone_size: few; d_call: TRBD2; j_call: TRBJ2-3; v_call: TRBV7-7; cdr3_nt: TGTGCCAGCAGCCCACTAGCGGGAGTTAATACGCAGTATTTT; cdr3_aa: CASSPLAGVNTQYF
clone_size: few; d_call: -; j_call: TRBJ2-1; v_call: TRBV20-1; cdr3_nt: TGCAGTGCTAGAGTCCGGTCCCGGTCCAATGAGCAGTTCTTC; cdr3_aa: CSARVRSRSNEQFF
clone_size: -; d_call: TRBD1; j_call: TRBJ1-2; v_call: TRBV12-3/TRBV12-4; cdr3_nt: TGTGCCACCCAGACAGGGGACTATGGCTACACCTTC; cdr3_aa: CATQTGDYGYTF
clone_size: -; d_call: -; j_call: TRBJ1-2; v_call: TRBV6-5; cdr3_nt: TGTGCCAGCAGTTACGACCAGACCTATGGCTACACCTTC; cdr3_aa: CASSYDQTYGYTF
clone_size: many; d_call: TRBD1; j_call: TRBJ2-7; v_call: TRBV10-3; cdr3_nt: TGTGCCATCAGTGAGTCGGACAGGGGATCCTACGAGCAGTACTTC; cdr3_aa: CAISESDRGSYEQYF
clone_size: -; d_call: TRBD2; j_call: TRBJ2-5; v_call: TRBV5-5; cdr3_nt: TGTGCCAGCAGCCCCCTATCGGCGGGAGGGCGGGAGACCCAGTACTTC; cdr3_aa: CASSPLSAGGRETQYF
clone_size: few; d_call: -; j_call: TRBJ1-1; v_call: TRBV7-6; cdr3_nt: TGTGCCAGCAGCTTAAGGGTAGGAGGGAACACTGAAGCTTTCTTT; cdr3_aa: CASSLRVGGNTEAFF
clone_size: -; d_call: TRBD2; j_call: TRBJ2-5; v_call: TRBV28; cdr3_nt: TGTGCCAGCATCACCCGGCGGGGACTAGGCCCCGGGACCCAGTACTTC; cdr3_aa: CASITRRGLGPGTQYF
clone_size: few; d_call: TRBD2; j_call: TRBJ2-6; v_call: TRBV14; cdr3_nt: TGTGCCAGCGAACCGGGAGGGCCTGGGGCCAACGTCCTGACTTTC; cdr3_aa: CASEPGGPGANVLTF
clone_size: few; d_call: -; j_call: TRBJ2-1; v_call: TRBV5-1; cdr3_nt: TGCGCCAGCAGCTTGGAACACACGGATCCTTGGCAGTTCTTC; cdr3_aa: CASSLEHTDPWQFF
clone_size: few; d_call: -; j_call: TRBJ2-5; v_call: TRBV20-1; cdr3_nt: TGCAGTGTTTCCGAAGACCCTACTAAGCCCCAGTACTTC; cdr3_aa: CSVSEDPTKPQYF
clone_size: few; d_call: TRBD1; j_call: TRBJ1-5; v_call: TRBV20-1; cdr3_nt: TGCAGTGCTAGAAACAGGGGGAGTAATCGGCCCCAGCATTTT; cdr3_aa: CSARNRGSNRPQHF
clone_size: few; d_call: -; j_call: TRBJ2-1; v_call: TRBV11-2; cdr3_nt: TGTGCCAGCACCCTGGACTACATCTACAATGAGCAGTTCTTC; cdr3_aa: CASTLDYIYNEQFF
clone_size: many; d_call: -; j_call: TRBJ2-4; v_call: TRBV6-5; cdr3_nt: TGTGCCAGCAGTTACGGCGGGGCCCTAGCCAAAAACATTCAGTACTTC; cdr3_aa: CASSYGGALAKNIQYF
clone_size: -; d_call: -; j_call: TRBJ1-5; v_call: TRBV6-6; cdr3_nt: TGTGCCAGCAGTTACCACCCAGGGAACAATCAGCCCCAGCATTTT; cdr3_aa: CASSYHPGNNQPQHF
clone_size: -; d_call: -; j_call: TRBJ1-5; v_call: TRBV6-6; cdr3_nt: TGTGCCAGCAGTTACTCTCCGACAGGCAGCGAGCCCCAGCATTTT; cdr3_aa: CASSYSPTGSEPQHF
clone_size: few; d_call: -; j_call: TRBJ2-5; v_call: TRBV7-2; cdr3_nt: TGTGCCAGCAAAAGGACACAGCTACTATCGGAGACCCAGTACTTC; cdr3_aa: CASKRTQLLSETQYF
clone_size: few; d_call: TRBD2; j_call: TRBJ2-3; v_call: TRBV9; cdr3_nt: TGTGCCAGCAGCGTAGGCCTAGCGGAGAGGACAGATACGCAGTATTTT; cdr3_aa: CASSVGLAERTDTQYF
clone_size: many; d_call: -; j_call: TRBJ2-6; v_call: TRBV5-1; cdr3_nt: TGCGCCAGCAGCCCGGAGACTGGGGCCAACGTCCTGACTTTC; cdr3_aa: CASSPETGANVLTF
clone_size: few; d_call: TRBD1; j_call: TRBJ2-2; v_call: TRBV12-3/TRBV12-4; cdr3_nt: TGTGCCAGCAGTCCGGCCCTCACGACAGGGACCGGGGAGCTGTTTTTT; cdr3_aa: CASSPALTTGTGELFF
clone_size: -; d_call: -; j_call: TRBJ1-1; v_call: TRBV12-5; cdr3_nt: TGTGCTAGTGGTTCCCCCGCGGGAGCTTTCTTT; cdr3_aa: CASGSPAGAFF
clone_size: -; d_call: -; j_call: TRBJ1-2; v_call: TRBV4-3; cdr3_nt: TGCGCCAGCGCACCCGGGGGTGGAACCCCTGATGGCTACACCTTC; cdr3_aa: CASAPGGGTPDGYTF
clone_size: -; d_call: -; j_call: TRBJ2-2; v_call: TRBV20-1; cdr3_nt: TGCAGTGCTAGAGAGGAGCGTAGCTTCACCGGGGAGCTGTTTTTT; cdr3_aa: CSAREERSFTGELFF
clone_size: many; d_call: -; j_call: TRBJ2-4; v_call: TRBV20-1; cdr3_nt: TGCAGTGCTAGAGTCAGAAGGGACCAAACATACATTCAGTACTTC; cdr3_aa: CSARVRRDQTYIQYF
clone_size: many; d_call: -; j_call: TRBJ2-7; v_call: TRBV20-1; cdr3_nt: TGCAGTGCTAGGAGTGGGGGCGGGTCCTACGAGCAGTACTTC; cdr3_aa: CSARSGGGSYEQYF
clone_size: once; d_call: -; j_call: TRBJ1-5; v_call: TRBV5-7; cdr3_nt: TGTGCCAGCAGTTGCAGACAGGTGAGGGGCAATCAGCCCCAGCATTTT; cdr3_aa: CASSCRQVRGNQPQHF
clone_size: -; d_call: -; j_call: TRBJ2-3; v_call: TRBV18; cdr3_nt: TGTGCCAGCTCACCTCGGGGGCTACCCGAGGCAGATACGCAGTATTTT; cdr3_aa: CASSPRGLPEADTQYF